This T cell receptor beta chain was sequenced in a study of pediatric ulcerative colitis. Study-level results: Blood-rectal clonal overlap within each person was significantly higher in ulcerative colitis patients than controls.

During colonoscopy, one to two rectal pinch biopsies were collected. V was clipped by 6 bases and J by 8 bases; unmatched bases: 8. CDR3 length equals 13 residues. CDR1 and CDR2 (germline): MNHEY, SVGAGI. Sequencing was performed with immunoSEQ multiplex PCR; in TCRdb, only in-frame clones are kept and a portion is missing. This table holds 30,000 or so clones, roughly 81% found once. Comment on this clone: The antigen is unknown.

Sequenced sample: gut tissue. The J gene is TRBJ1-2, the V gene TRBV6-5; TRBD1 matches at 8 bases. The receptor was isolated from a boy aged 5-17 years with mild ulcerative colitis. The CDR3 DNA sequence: TGTGCCAGCAGCCGCAGGGGGCCCAAAGGCTACACCTTC. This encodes CASSRRGPKGYTF.